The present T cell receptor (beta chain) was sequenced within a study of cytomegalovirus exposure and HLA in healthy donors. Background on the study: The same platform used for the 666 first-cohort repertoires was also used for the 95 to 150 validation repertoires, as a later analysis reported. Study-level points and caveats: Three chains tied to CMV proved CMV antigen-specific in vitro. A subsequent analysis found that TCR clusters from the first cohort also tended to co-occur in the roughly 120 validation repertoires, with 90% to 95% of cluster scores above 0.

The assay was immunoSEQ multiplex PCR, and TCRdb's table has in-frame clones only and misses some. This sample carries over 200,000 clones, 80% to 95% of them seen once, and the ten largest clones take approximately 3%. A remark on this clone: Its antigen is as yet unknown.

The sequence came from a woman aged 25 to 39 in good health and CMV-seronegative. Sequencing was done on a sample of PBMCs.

The CDR3 region is CASSVLSGTSGRTGELFF. The CDR3 DNA reads as TGTGCCAGCAGCGTCCTCTCCGGGACTAGCGGGAGGACCGGGGAGCTGTTTTTT. The gene calls are TRBV9 and TRBJ2-2, with 15 bases aligning to TRBD2. CDR1 and CDR2 (germline): SGDLS, YYNGEE. The CDR3 extends over 18 amino acids. Trimming cost V 2 bases and J 5 bases; bases outside gene matches: 7.